Many counts were recorded for the clone carrying this T cell receptor beta chain. The data stem from a study of human T cells and chemical hapten exposure. Study-wide background: It was small differences in pooled library volume that mainly caused per-sample TCR yields to vary.

Trimming removed 8 bases from V and 2 bases from J, with 17 bases in between. The CDR3 sequence is 16 residues long. Germline-derived CDR1 and CDR2 are KGHDR and SFDVKD. Total RNA extraction was carried out from unfractionated whole blood. TCRdb reprocessed the 5' RACE reads with MiXCR, giving one entry per CDR3 protein. In the table there are some 150,000 distinct CDR3 sequences, approximately 4% of which are singletons. The chain couples TRBV24-1 to TRBJ2-2; TRBD2 might be the D (7 bases). This clonotype originated in a female donor in good health. CDR3 nucleotide sequence: TGTGCCACCACGGTGGGGGGGCCCGACAACACCGGGGAGCTGTTTTTT. This gives the protein CATTVGGPDNTGELFF.